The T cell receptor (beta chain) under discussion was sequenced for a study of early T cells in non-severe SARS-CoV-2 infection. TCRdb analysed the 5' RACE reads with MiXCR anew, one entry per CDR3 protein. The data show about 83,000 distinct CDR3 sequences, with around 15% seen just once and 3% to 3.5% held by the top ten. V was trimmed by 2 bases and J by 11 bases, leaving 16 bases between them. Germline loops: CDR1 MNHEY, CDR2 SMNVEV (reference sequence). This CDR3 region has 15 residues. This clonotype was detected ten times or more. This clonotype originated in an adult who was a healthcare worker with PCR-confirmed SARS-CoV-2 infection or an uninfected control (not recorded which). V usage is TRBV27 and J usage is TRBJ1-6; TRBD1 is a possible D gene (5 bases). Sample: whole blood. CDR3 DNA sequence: TGTGCCAGCAGTTTACTTGGGGCAGGCCTTGCACCCCTCCACTTT. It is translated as CASSLLGAGLAPLHF.